This TCR beta chain was obtained from a study of cytomegalovirus exposure and HLA in healthy donors. Study in general: In a previous analysis, approximately 110 million unique TCR beta sequences were found from 170 million or so T cells.

Amplification used 60 Vbeta primers and 13 Jbeta primers. TCRdb's copy holds only in-frame clones and misses some; the assay was immunoSEQ multiplex PCR. This table has roughly 100,000 clones, approximately 64% appearing once. V lost 1 base to trimming and J lost 3 bases, with 8 bases between them. The germline gives CDR1 SGHRS, CDR2 YFSETQ. The CDR3 is made up of 13 amino acids. The TCR comes from a woman between 45 and 60 years old in good health and CMV-seronegative. The material sequenced was PBMCs. V usage is TRBV5-1 and J usage is TRBJ2-7; D is ambiguous. The CDR3 region is CASSLTVLYEQYF. The CDR3 DNA is TGCGCCAGCAGCTTGACAGTACTCTACGAGCAGTACTTC.